This T cell receptor (beta chain) came from a study of CD8+CD57+ T cells in acquired aplastic anemia. This CDR3 comprises 15 residues. The V gene end was trimmed by 1 base and the J gene end by 11 bases; junction bases not matched to a gene: 12. Germline lookup yields CDR1 SGHTA and CDR2 FQGNSA. Genomic DNA, serving as template, underwent TCR beta VDJ and CDR3 profiling. MiXCR, run by TCRdb on the reads, gives a single entry per CDR3 protein. The table shows roughly 200,000 distinct CDR3 sequences, with 55% to 65% occurring only once. CD8+CD57+ cell expansion, shown by flow cytometry, had occurred in the patients selected for sequencing.

Sequencing used sorted CD4+, CD8+, or CD8+CD57+ T cells (not recorded which) from PBMCs. This TCR was sampled from a human donor with aplastic anemia. V is TRBV7-2 and J is TRBJ2-3, with 7 bases identical to TRBD2. CDR3 nucleotide sequence: TGTGCCAGCAGCTTAGAAGCGGGGAGGTACAATGAGCAGTATTTT. The encoded protein is CASSLEAGRYNEQYF.